A single sample is the source of the 18 T cell receptor beta chains below, sequenced in a study of chemoradiotherapy in HPV16-positive cancers. Clones were sequenced by immunoSEQ multiplex PCR, and TCRdb holds only the in-frame ones, with some missing. The sample carries 8,400 or so clones, approximately 71% recorded once. The sample was acquired from a patient who underwent chemoradiotherapy. The receptors were sampled from a human donor with HPV-associated anogenital cancer.

This chain links TRBV19 with TRBJ1-2; 8 nucleotides line up with TRBD1. Germline V lookup: CDR1 LNHDA, CDR2 SQIVND (reference sequence). The CDR3 runs to 13 residues. V gave up 9 bases and J gave up 7 bases; unmatched junction bases: 10. As DNA, the CDR3 is TGTGCCAGCGCCTCGGACAGGGCGGGTGGCTACACCTTC. This gives the protein CASASDRAGGYTF.

V is TRBV9 and J is TRBJ2-3; tentative D call: TRBD2 (7 bases). V shed 0 bases and J shed 5 bases, with 13 bases lying between them. The germline V gene encodes CDR1 SGDLS and CDR2 YYNGEE. The CDR3 has 15 residues. The DNA of the CDR3 is TGTGCCAGCAGCGTAGGGGTGGGAGGGGGAGATACGCAGTATTTT. Encoded protein: CASSVGVGGGDTQYF.

This clone was seen more than once but under ten times. This chain joins TRBV7-9 and TRBJ2-7; tentative D call: TRBD1 (6 bases). V was trimmed by 3 bases and J by 0 bases, leaving 9 bases between them. The CDR3 is 14 amino acids. In germline, CDR1 is SEHNR, CDR2 FQNEAQ (reference sequence). CDR3 bases: TGTGCCAGCAGCTTCACAGGGAGCTCCTACGAGCAGTACTTC. Its protein is CASSFTGSSYEQYF.

The chain has TRBV4-1 and TRBJ1-1; D uncertain. This CDR3 is built from 15 residues. The V gene's germline CDR1 is MGHRA and CDR2 YSYEKL. V dropped 4 bases and J dropped 1 base, with 13 bases sitting between them. The CDR3 nucleotides read TGCGCCAGCAGCCCCCGGGCCATTCAGAACACTGAAGCTTTCTTT. It codes for CASSPRAIQNTEAFF.

This clone was observed a few times. In DNA, the CDR3 is TGTGCCAGCAGTGAAAAAGCGATTATCTACGAGCAGTACTTC. The encoded protein is CASSEKAIIYEQYF. The V gene is TRBV2, the J gene TRBJ2-7; D is unclear. From germline, CDR1 is SNHLY and CDR2 FYNNEI. The CDR3 runs to 14 residues. The germline V and J ends were trimmed by 2 bases and 3 bases, with 11 bases remaining between them.

The chain is built from TRBV10-1 and TRBJ2-5; possible D gene TRBD2, 5 bases. TRBJ2-7 matches the DNA end more closely, so the J call is doubtful. The CDR3 has 13 amino acids. Germline CDR1 reads WNHNN; CDR2 reads SYGVQD (reference sequence). The CDR3 loop is CASITRASYEQYF. The CDR3 DNA reads TGCGCCAGCATAACGCGGGCTTCCTACGAGCAGTACTTC.

This chain's CDR3 is CASRFEPLTGELFF. The CDR3 region has the DNA TGTGCCAGTAGGTTCGAACCTCTCACCGGGGAGCTGTTTTTT. The chain recombines TRBV19 with TRBJ2-2, with D unclear. Trimming left V 6 bases short and J 4 bases short, with 12 bases between. Germline loops: CDR1 LNHDA, CDR2 SQIVND (reference sequence). The CDR3 runs to 14 residues. The variable domain in full, completed from reference TRBV19 and TRBJ2-2, reads DGGITQSPKYLFRKEGQNVTLSCEQNLNHDAMYWYRQDPGQGLRLIYYSQIVNDFQKGDIAEGYSVSREKKESFPLTVTSAQKNPTAFYLCASRFEPLTGELFFGEGSRLTVL.

The rearrangement links TRBV30 to TRBJ2-4; possibly TRBD1 or TRBD2 for D (5 bases each). Germline V gene data show CDR1 as GTSNPN and CDR2 as SVGIG (reference sequence). The CDR3 has 15 amino acids. V lost 0 bases to trimming and J lost 0 bases, with 9 bases between them. The CDR3, as DNA: TGTGCCTGGAGTGTCGGGGCTCTAGCCAAAAACATTCAGTACTTC. Protein: CAWSVGALAKNIQYF.

The V gene is TRBV5-1, the J gene TRBJ1-2; 10 nucleotides match TRBD1. V trimming: 4 bases; J trimming: 5 bases; junction bases outside the gene matches: 14. Germline loops: CDR1 SGHRS, CDR2 YFSETQ. The CDR3 contains 17 residues. The CDR3: CASSPRDRGNIWYGYTF. The DNA of the CDR3 is TGCGCCAGCAGCCCCCGGGACAGGGGTAATATATGGTATGGCTACACCTTC.

This clone appeared a few times. V usage is TRBV6-5 and J usage is TRBJ1-1; D not resolved. The germline V gene has CDR1 MNHEY and CDR2 SVGAGI. Trimming stripped 6 bases from V and 1 base from J, with 12 bases between. The CDR3 has 14 residues. As DNA, the CDR3 is TGTGCCAGCAGAGAGTTGGGGTGGAACACTGAAGCTTTCTTT. Translation gives CASRELGWNTEAFF.

This clone appeared a few times. This rearrangement joins TRBV30 to TRBJ1-2; TRBD1 aligns across 7 bases. The CDR3 length is 15 residues. V trimming: 5 bases; J trimming: 4 bases; junction bases outside the gene matches: 13. Germline CDR1 GTSNPN, CDR2 SVGIG (reference sequence). The chain's CDR3 is CAWRYDRAPSYGYTF. CDR3 in DNA: TGTGCCTGGCGCTACGACAGGGCCCCTTCCTATGGCTACACCTTC. Together with reference TRBV30 and TRBJ1-2, the CDR3 gives the full variable domain: SQTIHQWPATLVQPVGSPLSLECTVEGTSNPNLYWYRQAAGRGLQLLFYSVGIGQISSEVPQNLSASRPQDRQFILSSKKLLLSDSGFYLCAWRYDRAPSYGYTFGSGTRLTVV.

The J gene is TRBJ2-3, the V gene TRBV4-3; the D call may be TRBD1 or TRBD2 (6 bases each). Germline lookup yields CDR1 LGHNA and CDR2 YSLEER. The V end lost 0 bases, the J end lost 3 bases, and 28 bases lay between the germline ends. The CDR3 is 21 residues long. CDR3: CASSQDSGTLWRGRGTDTQYF. The CDR3 DNA follows: TGCGCCAGCAGCCAAGATTCCGGGACACTCTGGCGGGGAAGGGGGACAGATACGCAGTATTTT.

This clone has more than one count but fewer than ten. The chain is built from TRBV2 and TRBJ2-7, with 7 nucleotides matching TRBD2. CDR3 length: 14 amino acids. J was trimmed by 0 bases and V by 5 bases; bases with no gene match: 4. The germline gives CDR1 SNHLY, CDR2 FYNNEI. CDR3 sequence reads: CASSSGASSYEQYF. CDR3 nucleotides: TGTGCCAGCAGTAGCGGGGCCTCCTCCTACGAGCAGTACTTC.

This clone has a handful of counts. This chain uses TRBV10-3 with TRBJ2-1; D is possibly TRBD1 (6 bases). Germline V CDR1 and CDR2: ENHRY, SYGVKD. CDR3 length: 15 amino acids. Deletions cut 10 bases from V and 5 bases from J, with 21 bases between. CDR3 DNA sequence: TGTGCCACCCTGGACGGACGACAGGTCGACAATGAGCAGTTCTTC. Encoded protein: CATLDGRQVDNEQFF.

By its share, this clone is large. V usage is TRBV6-1 and J usage is TRBJ2-7; no clear D. This CDR3 region has 16 residues. Trimming stripped 2 bases from V and 0 bases from J, with 14 bases between. Germline CDR1 is MNHNS and CDR2 is SASEGT. The DNA for the CDR3 is TGTGCCAGCAGTGAAATCTGGGGTTCCAGCTCCTACGAGCAGTACTTC. Encoded protein: CASSEIWGSSSYEQYF.

This sequence joins TRBV5-8 and TRBJ2-3; D call uncertain. The V gene's germline CDR1 is SGHTS and CDR2 YDEGEE. The CDR3 covers 16 residues. Trimming removed 4 bases from V and 0 bases from J, with 15 bases in between. The CDR3 is CASSQSLGSSTDTQYF. The CDR3 nucleotides read TGTGCCAGCAGCCAAAGTCTAGGATCTAGCACAGATACGCAGTATTTT.

This clone was seen only a few times. V usage is TRBV12-5 and J usage is TRBJ1-5; D call uncertain. Germline V gene data show CDR1 as LGHNT and CDR2 as FRNRAP. This CDR3 comprises 15 residues. The V end lost 9 bases, the J end lost 3 bases, and 18 bases lay between the germline ends. For the CDR3, the DNA is TGTGCTAGGGGGAAAACGATCTCAAACAATCAGCCCCAGCATTTT. It specifies CARGKTISNNQPQHF.

The V call is TRBV4-1, the J call TRBJ1-5, with a weak D call TRBD1 (5 bases). The CDR3 covers 15 residues. The V end was cut by 0 bases, the J end by 3 bases, with 9 bases between. Germline values: CDR1 MGHRA, CDR2 YSYEKL. CDR3 nucleotide sequence: TGCGCCAGCAGCCAAGAGGGCAGGGCCAATCAGCCCCAGCATTTT. The encoded protein is CASSQEGRANQPQHF.